The 23 T cell receptor beta chains below all came from one sample that was sequenced in a study of cytomegalovirus exposure and HLA in healthy donors. Sequencing was performed with immunoSEQ multiplex PCR; in TCRdb, only in-frame clones are kept and a portion is missing. The repertoire holds about 54,000 clones, with approximately 89% as singletons. The sample was PBMCs. Every receptor here comes from a woman aged 18 to 35 in good health and CMV-seropositive.

The chain couples TRBV28 to TRBJ2-7; D uncertain. The CDR3 contains 11 residues. Germline V gene data show CDR1 as MDHEN and CDR2 as SYDVKM. The V end lost 5 bases, the J end lost 2 bases, and 4 bases lay between the germline ends. CDR3 residues: CASSLAYEQYF. The CDR3 DNA reads TGTGCCAGCAGTCTCGCCTACGAGCAGTACTTC. Based on the CDR3 plus reference TRBV28 and TRBJ2-7, the full variable domain is DVKVTQSSRYLVKRTGEKVFLECVQDMDHENMFWYRQDPGLGLRLIYFSYDVKMKEKGDIPEGYSVSREKKERFSLILESASTNQTSMYLCASSLAYEQYFGPGTRLTVT.

The V and J genes are TRBV10-3 and TRBJ2-1; perhaps TRBD1 as D (5 bases). CDR1 is ENHRY, CDR2 SYGVKD, per germline. This CDR3 region has 16 residues. The V end was cut by 3 bases, the J end by 1 base, with 13 bases between. For the CDR3, the DNA is TGTGCCATCAGTGACCTAGACAGTTTATCCTACAATGAGCAGTTCTTC. Residues: CAISDLDSLSYNEQFF.

The chain carries TRBV2 and TRBJ2-2, with 13 bases matching TRBD2. V shed 6 bases, J shed 1 base, and the junction held 2 bases outside the gene matches. The germline V gene has CDR1 SNHLY and CDR2 FYNNEI. CDR3 size: 16 residues. The DNA of the CDR3 is TGTGCCAGCAGGCGGACTAGCGGGGGGAACACCGGGGAGCTGTTTTTT. As protein: CASRRTSGGNTGELFF.

The V call is TRBV30, the J call TRBJ2-3, with 8 positions matching TRBD2. Trimming removed 4 bases from V and 1 base from J; junction bases left unmatched: 4. CDR3 length: 14 amino acids. The V gene's germline CDR1 is GTSNPN and CDR2 SVGIG (reference sequence). The CDR3 bases are TGTGCCTGGAAATCGACTAGCGGCACAGATACGCAGTATTTT. Amino acids: CAWKSTSGTDTQYF.

The V call is TRBV6-5, the J call TRBJ2-7; the match to TRBD2 covers 7 bases. This CDR3 is 14 amino acids long. The germline gives CDR1 MNHEY, CDR2 SVGAGI. After removal of 6 bases from V and 5 bases from J, the junction contained 10 bases not matched to a gene. The CDR3 here is CASRPREEQDEQYF. The CDR3 DNA sequence: TGTGCCAGCAGACCACGGGAGGAGCAGGACGAGCAGTACTTC.

The gene calls are TRBV11-1 and TRBJ2-5, with 10 positions matching TRBD1. CDR3 size: 13 residues. V was clipped by 7 bases and J by 3 bases; unmatched bases: 2. Germline lookup yields CDR1 SGHAT and CDR2 FQDESV (reference sequence). The chain's CDR3 is CASIGQGEETQYF. CDR3 nucleotide sequence: TGTGCCAGCATCGGACAGGGGGAAGAGACCCAGTACTTC.

CDR3 DNA: TGCAGCGTTATCCCCCCAGGGGTGCATTACTATGGCTACACCTTC. It codes for CSVIPPGVHYYGYTF. The chain employs TRBV29-1 and TRBJ1-2; TRBD1 might be the D (6 bases). The CDR3 loop spans 15 amino acids. Looked up from germline, CDR1 is SQVTM and CDR2 is ANQGSEA. V lost 5 bases, J lost 3 bases, and 19 bases lay in between.

The CDR3 region is CASSPSGSYGYTF. The CDR3 DNA follows: TGTGCCAGCAGCCCCTCGGGAAGCTATGGCTACACCTTC. The chain links TRBV7-2 to TRBJ1-2; no definite D call. Looked up from germline, CDR1 is SGHTA and CDR2 is FQGNSA. Trimming removed 5 bases from V and 4 bases from J, with 11 bases in between. The CDR3 length is 13 residues.

The chain carries TRBV5-4 and TRBJ1-6, with 9 bases lining up with TRBD1. Germline values: CDR1 SGHNT, CDR2 YYREEE (reference sequence). J lost 10 bases, V lost 4 bases, and 3 bases had no gene match. CDR3 length: 13 residues. CDR3 nucleotides: TGTGCCAGCAGCCCGGACAGGGGATCACCCCTCCACTTT. Translating gives CASSPDRGSPLHF.

The V gene is TRBV9, the J gene TRBJ2-2, with TRBD2 matching 8 bases. The germline CDR1 and CDR2 sequences are SGDLS and YYNGEE. Trimming cost V 0 bases and J 4 bases; bases outside gene matches: 5. This CDR3 is built from 16 residues. The CDR3: CASSVGQRGLTGELFF. The CDR3 nucleotides read TGTGCCAGCAGCGTAGGCCAGCGGGGGCTCACCGGGGAGCTGTTTTTT.

The genes are TRBV9 and TRBJ2-1, with 8 bases identical to TRBD1. The germline V gene has CDR1 SGDLS and CDR2 YYNGEE. Losses at the gene ends were 2 bases for V and 6 bases for J; bases not matched to a gene: 1. The CDR3 has 13 amino acids. CDR3 nucleotides: TGTGCCAGCAGCGTGACAGGGGCCAATGAGCAGTTCTTC. This translates into CASSVTGANEQFF.

The rearrangement links TRBV7-3 to TRBJ2-1; 12 nucleotides match TRBD2. In germline, CDR1 is SGHTA, CDR2 FQGTGA. The CDR3 is made up of 18 amino acids. V was pared by 4 bases and J by 0 bases, with 7 bases of the junction left unmatched. The CDR3 coding sequence is TGTGCCAGCAGCTCGTCTAGCGGGGGGGCAAGCTCCTACAATGAGCAGTTCTTC. Amino acids: CASSSSSGGASSYNEQFF.

This clone was detected only once. The V call is TRBV28, the J call TRBJ2-3, with 9 nucleotides matching TRBD2. The ends lost 4 bases at V and 2 bases at J; junction bases unmatched: 7. From germline, CDR1 is MDHEN and CDR2 SYDVKM. The CDR3 is 16 amino acids. The CDR3 bases are TGTGCCAGCAGTTCTTTAGCGGGGGCGAACACAGATACGCAGTATTTT. This translates into CASSSLAGANTDTQYF.

The V and J genes are TRBV5-1 and TRBJ2-1; a weak D match, TRBD2 (7 bases). The germline V and J ends were trimmed by 4 bases and 5 bases, with 22 bases remaining between them. The CDR3 is 17 residues long. The germline V gene has CDR1 SGHRS and CDR2 YFSETQ. This chain's CDR3 is CASSSEVGGGGHNEQFF. As DNA, the CDR3 is TGCGCCAGCAGCAGCGAAGTAGGGGGAGGGGGGCACAATGAGCAGTTCTTC.

This chain connects TRBV4-2 to TRBJ2-7, with 13 bases aligning to TRBD2. V shed 4 bases, J shed 2 bases, and the junction held 5 bases outside the gene matches. The germline gives CDR1 LGHNA, CDR2 YNFKEQ. The CDR3 extends over 16 amino acids. The CDR3 DNA reads as TGTGCCAGCAGCCCTTCCGGGACTAGCGGGACCTACGAGCAGTACTTC. Residues: CASSPSGTSGTYEQYF.

The rearrangement uses TRBV18 and TRBJ1-4; a weak D match, TRBD1 (5 bases). V was cut by 2 bases and J by 8 bases, with 18 bases left in between. The CDR3 has 16 residues. The germline gives CDR1 KGHSH, CDR2 LQKENI. The CDR3 sequence is CASSPRPQQRGEKLFF. As DNA, the CDR3 is TGTGCCAGCTCACCAAGGCCACAGCAACGGGGGGAAAAACTGTTTTTT.

The chain is built from TRBV19 and TRBJ1-5; 7 nucleotides agree with TRBD1. This CDR3 comprises 18 residues. CDR1 is LNHDA, CDR2 SQIVND, per germline (reference sequence). V trimming: 5 bases; J trimming: 2 bases; junction bases outside the gene matches: 15. The CDR3 loop reads CASSPRPRGTEGNQPQHF. CDR3 nucleotides: TGTGCCAGTAGTCCCCGGCCCAGGGGGACGGAGGGCAATCAGCCCCAGCATTTT.

The chain carries TRBV27 and TRBJ1-5, with D maybe TRBD1 (6 bases). The germline V gene has CDR1 MNHEY and CDR2 SMNVEV (reference sequence). Between the trimmed V and J ends, which lost 6 bases and 4 bases, there was a span of 13 bases. The CDR3 length is 14 residues. CDR3 amino acids: CASSHGQLNQPQHF. The DNA of the CDR3 is TGTGCCAGCAGCCACGGACAGCTGAATCAGCCCCAGCATTTT.

The gene calls are TRBV6-1 and TRBJ1-2, with 8 positions matching TRBD1. This CDR3 comprises 13 residues. Germline-derived CDR1 and CDR2 are MNHNS and SASEGT. V lost 3 bases, J lost 4 bases, and 1 base stayed unmatched. The CDR3 region is CASSETGVYGYTF. The CDR3 nucleotides read TGTGCCAGCAGTGAGACAGGGGTCTATGGCTACACCTTC.

CDR3 DNA sequence: TGCGCCAGTACGGAGGGCGGGGGCAACGGGGAGCAGTTCTTC. Translated: CASTEGGGNGEQFF. The gene calls are TRBV5-1 and TRBJ2-1; TRBD2 is a possible D gene (7 bases). Germline loops: CDR1 SGHRS, CDR2 YFSETQ. Trimming removed 8 bases at V and 10 bases at J, with 22 bases between. There are 14 residues in the CDR3. Variable domain in full (rest from reference TRBV5-1 and TRBJ2-1): KAGVTQTPRYLIKTRGQQVTLSCSPISGHRSVSWYQQTPGQGLQFLFEYFSETQRNKGNFPGRFSGRQFSNSRSEMNVSTLELGDSALYLCASTEGGGNGEQFFGPGTRLTVL.

About this clone: Compared with germline, one end of the junction differs, possibly owing to a read error. The V gene is TRBV4-1, the J gene TRBJ2-5; D unresolved. The CDR3 spans 16 residues. The germline gives CDR1 MGHRA, CDR2 YSYEKL. CDR3 DNA sequence: TGCGCCAGCAGCCAAGAGGGCTCTACCCCCCAAGACACCCAGTACTTC. Its translation is CASSQEGSTPQDTQYF.

The chain carries TRBV2 and TRBJ2-3; 12 positions match TRBD2. Trimming removed 2 bases from V and 6 bases from J; junction bases left unmatched: 12. Germline lookup yields CDR1 SNHLY and CDR2 FYNNEI. This CDR3 comprises 18 residues. CDR3: CASSELRASGGAWDTQYF. DNA of the CDR3: TGTGCCAGCAGTGAATTAAGGGCTAGCGGGGGGGCCTGGGATACGCAGTATTTT. Full variable domain (missing parts from reference TRBV2 and TRBJ2-3): EPEVTQTPSHQVTQMGQEVILRCVPISNHLYFYWYRQILGQKVEFLVSFYNNEISEKSEIFDDQFSVERPDGSNFTLKIRSTKLEDSAMYFCASSELRASGGAWDTQYFGPGTRLTVL.

V is TRBV4-2 and J is TRBJ1-2, with 8 nucleotides matching TRBD1. Germline trimming cut 0 bases from V and 7 bases from J; bases unmatched to any gene: 13. Germline CDR1 is LGHNA and CDR2 is YNFKEQ. This CDR3 has 17 residues. CDR3 residues: CASSQDSHQGAVSGYTF. CDR3 sequence (DNA): TGTGCCAGCAGCCAAGATTCTCATCAGGGGGCAGTGAGTGGCTACACCTTC.